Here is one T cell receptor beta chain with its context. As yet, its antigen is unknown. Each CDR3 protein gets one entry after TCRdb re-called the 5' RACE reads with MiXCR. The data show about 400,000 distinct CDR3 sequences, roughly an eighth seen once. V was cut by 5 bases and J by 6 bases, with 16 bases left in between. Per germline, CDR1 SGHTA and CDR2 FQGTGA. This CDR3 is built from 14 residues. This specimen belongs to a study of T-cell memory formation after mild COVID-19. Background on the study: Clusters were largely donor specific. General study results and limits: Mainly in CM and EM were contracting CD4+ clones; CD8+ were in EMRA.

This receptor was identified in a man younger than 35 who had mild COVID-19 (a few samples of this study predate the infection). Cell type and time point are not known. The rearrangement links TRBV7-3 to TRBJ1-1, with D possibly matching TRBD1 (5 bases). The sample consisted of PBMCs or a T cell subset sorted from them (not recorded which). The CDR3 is CASSPQWDDSEAFF. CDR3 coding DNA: TGTGCCAGCAGCCCACAATGGGACGATTCTGAAGCTTTCTTT.